Below, 4 T cell receptor beta chains from the same sample are listed, as sequenced in a study of technical replicates of blood from a handful of donors. This table comes from immunoSEQ multiplex PCR, and its TCRdb copy is limited to in-frame clones, with some not included. The profile shows tens of thousands of clones, approximately 84% of them singletons. Sequencing was performed on PBMCs. These receptors came from a human donor in good health. Some clones in this sample may be carry-over from other donors' samples.

This chain links TRBV7-8 with TRBJ2-5, with TRBD2 matching 10 bases. The CDR3 is 16 amino acids. Germline assignment: CDR1 SGHVS and CDR2 FQNEAQ. V was clipped by 5 bases and J by 9 bases; unmatched bases: 15. As DNA, the CDR3 is TGTGCCAGCAGCCTCCACCTAGCGGGGGCCATATCTTCCCAGTACTTC. This sequence encodes CASSLHLAGAISSQYF.

The V call is TRBV7-8, the J call TRBJ2-5, with a possible D match to TRBD2 (6 bases). V was cut by 5 bases and J by 3 bases, with 13 bases left in between. This CDR3 is 14 amino acids long. From germline, CDR1 is SGHVS and CDR2 FQNEAQ. CDR3 region: CASSPPPGEETQYF. CDR3 nucleotides: TGTGCCAGCAGCCCCCCCCCGGGGGAAGAGACCCAGTACTTC.

As concerns this clone: The same CDR3 arises from other DNA sequences in this sample as well. The rearrangement uses TRBV15 and TRBJ2-5; the match to TRBD1 covers 8 bases. The V and J ends lost 3 bases and 3 bases, in that order; junction bases with no gene match: 3. Germline CDR1 reads LNHNV; CDR2 reads YYDKDF (reference sequence). The CDR3 sequence is 14 residues long. DNA of the CDR3: TGTGCCACCAGCAGGGGGACAGGCGAAGAGACCCAGTACTTC. Its translation: CATSRGTGEETQYF.

Of note for this clone: Other DNA sequences in this specimen translate into the identical CDR3. The rearrangement links TRBV6-5 to TRBJ1-5, with 9 bases that match TRBD1. The germline V gene encodes CDR1 MNHEY and CDR2 SVGAGI. The CDR3 runs to 14 residues. Trimming at V came to 4 bases and at J to 7 bases, leaving 5 bases not matched to a gene. The CDR3 nucleotides are TGTGCCAGCAGTTTGACAGGGGGTGGACAGCCCCAGCATTTT. This translates into CASSLTGGGQPQHF.